Listed below are T cell receptor beta chains from one sample, sequenced in a study of cytomegalovirus exposure and HLA in healthy donors. This table comes from immunoSEQ multiplex PCR, and its TCRdb copy is limited to in-frame clones, with some not included. The table includes about 360,000 clones, roughly 90% detected once. Material for sequencing was PBMCs. The receptors stem from a woman under 30 in good health and CMV-seronegative. The CDR3 runs from the conserved cysteine through the conserved F or W. Fields, in order: clone size, J gene, D gene, V gene, CDR3 protein, CDR3 DNA. D genes are given only for firm matches. Where a row states a size, it is once, few, many or the class of an expanded clone; other rows omit it.

NA,TRBJ2-5,NA,TRBV27,CASALLGSGQETQYF,TGTGCCAGCGCCCTACTCGGTTCTGGCCAAGAGACCCAGTACTTC
NA,TRBJ2-2,NA,TRBV27,CASRPRGVNTGELFF,TGTGCCAGCAGGCCACGGGGTGTAAACACCGGGGAGCTGTTTTTT
NA,TRBJ2-7,NA,TRBV5-4,CASSRRGAYEQYF,TGTGCCAGCAGCCGCAGGGGGGCCTACGAGCAGTACTTC
NA,TRBJ2-2,TRBD2,TRBV28,CASSPWEGTFTGELFF,TGTGCCAGCAGTCCCTGGGAGGGAACTTTCACCGGGGAGCTGTTTTTT
NA,TRBJ2-3,NA,TRBV10-1,CASSLGLKSSTDTQYF,TGCGCCAGCAGTCTTGGACTGAAATCGAGTACAGATACGCAGTATTTT
NA,TRBJ2-5,NA,TRBV4-2,CASSQGVTTSQETQYF,TGTGCCAGCAGCCAAGGGGTTACGACTAGCCAAGAGACCCAGTACTTC
NA,TRBJ2-5,NA,TRBV7-7,CASSLSERDQETQYF,TGTGCCAGCAGCTTATCGGAACGGGACCAAGAGACCCAGTACTTC
NA,TRBJ1-4,TRBD1,TRBV7-8,CASSAPGQGDNEKLFF,TGTGCCAGCAGCGCTCCCGGACAGGGGGATAATGAAAAACTGTTTTTT
NA,TRBJ2-1,TRBD2,TRBV10-2,CASKASGDYNEQFF,TGCGCCAGCAAAGCTAGCGGCGATTACAATGAGCAGTTCTTC
NA,TRBJ2-1,TRBD2,TRBV7-9,CASSPLGGPPDEQFF,TGTGCCAGCAGCCCTTTGGGAGGGCCCCCCGATGAGCAGTTCTTC
NA,TRBJ1-1,NA,TRBV10-3,CAISGGGNTEAFF,TGTGCCATCAGTGGGGGAGGGAACACTGAAGCTTTCTTT
NA,TRBJ1-1,NA,TRBV4-2,CASSQVGQANTEAFF,TGTGCCAGCAGCCAAGTTGGGCAGGCTAACACTGAAGCTTTCTTT
NA,TRBJ1-4,NA,TRBV27,CASSLQGSGIEKLFF,TGTGCCAGCAGTTTGCAGGGTTCCGGAATTGAAAAACTGTTTTTT
NA,TRBJ1-5,NA,TRBV29-1,CSVLTGVDQPQHF,TGCAGCGTGCTGACCGGAGTCGATCAGCCCCAGCATTTT
NA,TRBJ2-5,TRBD2,TRBV10-1,CASSLRGLAGARETQYF,TGCGCCAGCAGCTTGCGGGGACTAGCGGGAGCTAGAGAGACCCAGTACTTC
few,TRBJ2-7,TRBD1,TRBV10-1,CASSTGTGAYEQYF,TGCGCCAGCAGTACCGGGACAGGAGCCTACGAGCAGTACTTC
NA,TRBJ1-4,NA,TRBV10-2,CASSESTGGAGKLFF,TGCGCCAGCAGTGAGTCGACGGGGGGCGCCGGAAAACTGTTTTTT
once,TRBJ1-2,NA,TRBV19,CASSGQLSYGYTF,TGTGCCAGTAGCGGACAGTTATCCTATGGCTACACCTTC
NA,TRBJ2-1,TRBD2,TRBV27,CASSFPSGSQQEEFF,TGTGCCAGCAGTTTCCCTAGCGGATCCCAACAAGAGGAGTTCTTC
NA,TRBJ2-2,TRBD2,TRBV28,CASSQLAGGPPYTGELFF,TGTGCCAGCAGTCAACTAGCGGGAGGGCCCCCGTACACCGGGGAGCTGTTTTTT
few,TRBJ2-7,NA,TRBV28,CASSTIGLAYEQYF,TGTGCCAGCAGTACAATTGGACTGGCATACGAGCAGTACTTC
NA,TRBJ2-1,NA,TRBV28,CASSLPRGSYNEQFF,TGTGCCAGCAGTTTACCCAGGGGCTCCTACAATGAGCAGTTCTTC
NA,TRBJ2-5,NA,TRBV18,CASSPRTEETQYF,TGTGCCAGCTCACCTAGGACAGAAGAGACCCAGTACTTC
NA,TRBJ2-3,TRBD2,TRBV27,CASSHGGLAAYF,TGTGCCAGCAGCCATGGGGGACTAGCGGCGTATTTT
NA,TRBJ2-1,NA,TRBV2,CASFFSGGITYNEQFF,TGTGCCAGCTTTTTCTCCGGGGGTATCACCTACAATGAGCAGTTCTTC
NA,TRBJ2-1,TRBD2,TRBV29-1,CSVARLAGVQFF,TGCAGCGTTGCACGACTAGCGGGAGTACAGTTCTTC
NA,TRBJ2-6,NA,TRBV19,CASSISGSGANVLTF,TGTGCCAGTAGTATTTCGGGGTCTGGGGCCAACGTCCTGACTTTC
NA,TRBJ2-7,TRBD2,TRBV7-2,CASSTGLAGVTYEQYF,TGTGCCAGCAGCACCGGACTAGCGGGAGTAACCTACGAGCAGTACTTC
NA,TRBJ1-1,TRBD1,TRBV7-2,CASSLTTGGNTEAFF,TGTGCCAGCAGCCTGACGACAGGGGGGAACACTGAAGCTTTCTTT
NA,TRBJ1-3,NA,TRBV6-6,CASSYGQGSRNTIYF,TGTGCCAGCAGTTACGGGCAGGGTAGTAGAAACACCATATATTTT
NA,TRBJ2-3,TRBD2,TRBV29-1,CSVSLRQVGGDTQYF,TGCAGCGTCTCTTTACGGCAGGTGGGAGGGGATACGCAGTATTTT
NA,TRBJ2-7,NA,TRBV28,CASSSPLGQGPRNYEQYF,TGTGCCAGCAGTTCCCCCCTCGGGCAGGGGCCGAGGAACTACGAGCAGTACTTC
NA,TRBJ1-4,NA,TRBV6-1,CASSEISEKLFF,TGTGCCAGCAGTGAAATCTCGGAAAAACTGTTTTTT
NA,TRBJ1-1,NA,TRBV7-9,CASSPGGDAQLF,TGTGCCAGCAGCCCTGGGGGGGATGCGCAGCTCTTT
once,TRBJ1-2,TRBD1,TRBV6-6,CASSSGTGETYGYTF,TGTGCCAGCAGCTCCGGGACAGGGGAAACCTATGGCTACACCTTC